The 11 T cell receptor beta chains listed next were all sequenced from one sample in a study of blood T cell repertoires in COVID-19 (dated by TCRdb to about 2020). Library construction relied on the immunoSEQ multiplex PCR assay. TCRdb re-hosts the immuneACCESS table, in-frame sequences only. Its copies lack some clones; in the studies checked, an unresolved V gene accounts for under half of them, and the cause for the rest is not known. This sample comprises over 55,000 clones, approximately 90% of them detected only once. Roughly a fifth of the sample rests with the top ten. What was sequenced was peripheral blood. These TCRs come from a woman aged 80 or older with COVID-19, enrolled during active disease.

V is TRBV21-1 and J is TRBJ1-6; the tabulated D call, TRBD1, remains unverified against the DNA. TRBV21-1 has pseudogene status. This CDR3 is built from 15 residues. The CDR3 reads CASSPDRVRNSPLHF. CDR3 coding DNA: TGTGCCAGCAGCCCAGACAGGGTCCGTAATTCACCCCTCCACTTT.

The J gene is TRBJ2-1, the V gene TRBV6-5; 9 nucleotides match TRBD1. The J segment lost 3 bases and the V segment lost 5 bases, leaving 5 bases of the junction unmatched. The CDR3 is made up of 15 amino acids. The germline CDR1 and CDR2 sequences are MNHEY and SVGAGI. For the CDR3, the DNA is TGTGCCAGCAGTACTTGGGGACAGGGCTACAATGAGCAGTTCTTC. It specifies CASSTWGQGYNEQFF.

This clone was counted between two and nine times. The CDR3 here is CASSFLLRQGGNSPLHF. CDR3 coding DNA: TGTGCCAGCAGTTTTCTCCTCAGACAGGGGGGAAATTCACCCCTCCACTTT. The chain links TRBV27 to TRBJ1-6, with 9 positions matching TRBD1. The CDR3 sequence is 17 residues long. After removal of 3 bases from V and 7 bases from J, the junction contained 10 bases not matched to a gene. Germline CDR1 and CDR2: MNHEY and SMNVEV (reference sequence).

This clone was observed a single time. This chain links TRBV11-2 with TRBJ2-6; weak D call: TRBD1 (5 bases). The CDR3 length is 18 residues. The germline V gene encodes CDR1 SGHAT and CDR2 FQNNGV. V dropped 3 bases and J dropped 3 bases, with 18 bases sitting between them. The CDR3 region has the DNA TGTGCCAGCAGCTTGGGGCAGGTCCGGCGCGGTGGGGCCAACGTCCTGACTTTC. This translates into CASSLGQVRRGGANVLTF.

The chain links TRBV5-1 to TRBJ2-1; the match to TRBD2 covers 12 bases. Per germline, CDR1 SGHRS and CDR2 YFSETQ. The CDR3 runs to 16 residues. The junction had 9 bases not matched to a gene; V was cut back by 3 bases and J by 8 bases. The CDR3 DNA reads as TGCGCCAGCAGCTCAGGACTAGCGGGGCCAAGGGATGAGCAGTTCTTC. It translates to CASSSGLAGPRDEQFF.

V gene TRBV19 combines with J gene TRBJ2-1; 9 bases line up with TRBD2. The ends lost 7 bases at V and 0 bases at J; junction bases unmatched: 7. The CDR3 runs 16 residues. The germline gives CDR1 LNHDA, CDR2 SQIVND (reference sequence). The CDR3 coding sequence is TGTGCCAGTACGGCTAGCGGGGTGAGCTCCTACAATGAGCAGTTCTTC. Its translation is CASTASGVSSYNEQFF.

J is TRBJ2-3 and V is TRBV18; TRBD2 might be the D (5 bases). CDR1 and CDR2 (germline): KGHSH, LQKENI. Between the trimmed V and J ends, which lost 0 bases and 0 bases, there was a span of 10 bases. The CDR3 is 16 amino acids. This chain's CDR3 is CASSPPRRTSTDTQYF. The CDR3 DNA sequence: TGTGCCAGCTCACCACCACGCCGGACTAGCACAGATACGCAGTATTTT. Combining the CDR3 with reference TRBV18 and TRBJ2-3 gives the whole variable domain NAGVMQNPRHLVRRRGQEARLRCSPMKGHSHVYWYRQLPEEGLKFMVYLQKENIIDESGMPKERFSAEFPKEGPSILRIQQVVRGDSAAYFCASSPPRRTSTDTQYFGPGTRLTVL.

CDR3 sequence reads: CASTPRGWGNTIYF. The CDR3 DNA reads TGTGCCAGTACACCCCGCGGGTGGGGAAACACCATATATTTT. The rearrangement links TRBV19 to TRBJ1-3; D unclear. Deletions cut 7 bases from V and 4 bases from J, with 14 bases between. CDR3 size: 14 residues. Germline V lookup: CDR1 LNHDA, CDR2 SQIVND (reference sequence).

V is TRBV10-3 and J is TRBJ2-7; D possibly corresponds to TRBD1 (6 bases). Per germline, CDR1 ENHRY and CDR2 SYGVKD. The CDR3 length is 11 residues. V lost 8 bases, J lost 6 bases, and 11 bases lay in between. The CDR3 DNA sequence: TGTGCCATCTCTCTAGGGGGCGAGCAGTACTTC. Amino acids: CAISLGGEQYF.

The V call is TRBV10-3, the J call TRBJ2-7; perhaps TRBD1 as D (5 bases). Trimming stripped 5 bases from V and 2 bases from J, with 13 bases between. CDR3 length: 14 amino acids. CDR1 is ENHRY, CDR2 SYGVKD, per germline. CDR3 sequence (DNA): TGTGCCATCAGTCCTGACAGAGGCCCCTACGAGCAGTACTTC. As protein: CAISPDRGPYEQYF.

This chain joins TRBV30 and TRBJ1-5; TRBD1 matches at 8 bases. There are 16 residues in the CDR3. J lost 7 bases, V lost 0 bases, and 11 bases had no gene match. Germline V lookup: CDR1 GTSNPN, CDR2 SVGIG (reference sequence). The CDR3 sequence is CAWSVVRAGGLQPQHF. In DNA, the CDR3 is TGTGCCTGGAGTGTGGTCAGAGCAGGGGGCTTACAGCCCCAGCATTTT.